This section outlines one TCR beta chain sequence together with its context. The V gene's germline CDR1 is MNHEY and CDR2 SVGAGI. The V end was cut by 4 bases, the J end by 4 bases, with 10 bases between. The CDR3 consists of 13 residues. This sample was taken from a study of T-cell reconstitution after alpha-beta-depleted transplantation in children. Unique molecular identifiers tagged the TCRbeta library. TCRdb called the PCR reads again in MiXCR, with one record for every CDR3 protein. The sample holds 500,000 to 600,000 distinct CDR3 sequences, about 31% seen once. This clonotype was sampled from a human donor who donated a stem cell graft to a child with aplastic anemia. The sequencing here drew on PBMCs from the stem cell graft donor, taken from the stem cell graft. The chain uses TRBV6-5 and TRBJ1-2; a possible D gene is TRBD1 (5 bases). The CDR3 loop is CASSSAGGYGYTF. As DNA, the CDR3 is TGTGCCAGCAGTTCCGCGGGGGGCTATGGCTACACCTTC.